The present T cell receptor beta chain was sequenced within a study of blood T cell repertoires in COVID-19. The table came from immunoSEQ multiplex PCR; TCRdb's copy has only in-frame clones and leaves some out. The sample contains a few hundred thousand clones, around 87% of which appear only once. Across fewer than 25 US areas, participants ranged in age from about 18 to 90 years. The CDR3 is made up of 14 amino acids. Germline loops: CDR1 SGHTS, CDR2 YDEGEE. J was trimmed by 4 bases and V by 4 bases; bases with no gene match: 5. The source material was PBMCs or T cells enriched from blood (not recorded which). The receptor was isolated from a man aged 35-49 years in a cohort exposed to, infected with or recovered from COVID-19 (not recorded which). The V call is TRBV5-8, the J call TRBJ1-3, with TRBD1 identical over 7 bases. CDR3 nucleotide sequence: TGTGCCAGCAGCCCCAGGGGGTTAGGAAACACCATATATTTT. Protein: CASSPRGLGNTIYF.